Each of the 26 T cell receptor beta chains below was sequenced from the same sample in a study of vaccination effects on CD4 cells after COVID-19. The antigens these receptors bind are not known. The protocol was immunoSEQ multiplex PCR, while the TCRdb copy is restricted to in-frame clones and leaves out a portion. The table has about 15,000 clones, roughly 70% seen once. Antigen-specific CD4+ T cell clonotypes were called by their expansion after viral peptide-pool culture in ViraFEST. Once cultured for approximately ten days, the cells underwent separation to obtain CD4+ T cells. This person's SARS-CoV-2 infection, confirmed by PCR, occurred between March and December 2020. Participants each got two BNT162b2 or mRNA-1273 vaccine doses. This material consisted of CD4+ T cells from PBMCs cultured with HCoV-NL63 spike peptides, taken after COVID-19 vaccination. The receptors were sampled from a human donor who had a prior SARS-CoV-2 infection.

The chain recombines TRBV3-1 (or the pseudogene TRBV3-2) with TRBJ2-7, with unresolved D. Germline loops: CDR1 LGHDT, CDR2 YNNKEL (reference sequence). The CDR3 spans 16 residues. V lost 1 base and J 0 bases, leaving 13 bases between the germline ends. The CDR3 protein is CASSQARHRSSYEQYF. The CDR3 DNA sequence: TGTGCCAGCAGCCAAGCTAGACATAGAAGCTCCTACGAGCAGTACTTC.

The chain recombines TRBV9 with TRBJ1-5, with D possibly TRBD1 on 5 matching bases. Germline-derived CDR1 and CDR2 are SGDLS and YYNGEE. This CDR3 has 14 amino acids. V was cut by 2 bases and J by 2 bases, with 8 bases left in between. CDR3 sequence (DNA): TGTGCCAGCAGCGTGGGGGTGGGCAATCAGCCCCAGCATTTT. Protein sequence: CASSVGVGNQPQHF.

The chain uses TRBV18 and TRBJ2-5; no reliable D call. Germline CDR1 is KGHSH and CDR2 is LQKENI. CDR3 length equals 13 residues. The V gene lost 2 bases and the J gene lost 4 bases, with 8 bases spanning the gap. Here the CDR3 DNA reads TGTGCCAGCTCACCAGGAGCAGGAGAGACCCAGTACTTC. Its protein is CASSPGAGETQYF. Variable domain in full (rest from reference TRBV18 and TRBJ2-5): NAGVMQNPRHLVRRRGQEARLRCSPMKGHSHVYWYRQLPEEGLKFMVYLQKENIIDESGMPKERFSAEFPKEGPSILRIQQVVRGDSAAYFCASSPGAGETQYFGPGTRLLVL.

The rearrangement uses TRBV5-1 and TRBJ2-1; D not resolved. V lost 2 bases, J lost 8 bases, and 14 bases lay in between. This CDR3 is built from 14 residues. Germline V lookup: CDR1 SGHRS, CDR2 YFSETQ. The CDR3 is CASSLSANTYEQFF. As DNA, the CDR3 is TGCGCCAGCAGCTTAAGTGCCAATACCTATGAGCAGTTCTTC.

This chain connects TRBV5-6 to TRBJ2-5, with 12 bases lining up with TRBD2. Germline V lookup: CDR1 SGHDT, CDR2 YYEEEE. The V segment lost 0 bases and the J segment 5 bases; nucleotides outside the gene matches: 8. This CDR3 is 17 amino acids long. The CDR3 sequence is CASSLGLAGDRGETQYF. The CDR3 coding sequence is TGTGCCAGCAGCTTGGGACTAGCGGGAGACCGGGGGGAGACCCAGTACTTC.

V is TRBV30 and J is TRBJ2-1, with TRBD2 matching over 9 bases. V trimming: 2 bases; J trimming: 1 base; junction bases outside the gene matches: 6. CDR1 is GTSNPN, CDR2 SVGIG, per germline (reference sequence). CDR3 length: 16 residues. The CDR3 sequence: CAWSFAGLASYNEQFF. CDR3 bases: TGTGCCTGGAGTTTTGCCGGACTAGCGTCCTACAATGAGCAGTTCTTC.

This clone turned up a few times. This chain joins TRBV19 and TRBJ2-1; 13 bases line up with TRBD2. Per the germline V gene, CDR1 is LNHDA and CDR2 is SQIVND (reference sequence). With 5 bases clipped from V and 3 bases from J, the junction kept 4 bases outside the gene matches. The CDR3 is 16 amino acids. CDR3 in DNA: TGTGCCAGTAGTCGGACTAGCGGGAGTGTCTACAATGAGCAGTTCTTC. It codes for CASSRTSGSVYNEQFF.

The chain has TRBV24-1 and TRBJ1-2; D call uncertain. This CDR3 contains 16 residues. Trimming pared 4 bases from V and 2 bases from J, leaving 16 bases between. Germline CDR1 reads KGHDR; CDR2 reads SFDVKD. The CDR3 DNA sequence: TGTGCCACCAGTGACCCGGCGGAGGGAAGAAACTATGGCTACACCTTC. The encoded protein is CATSDPAEGRNYGYTF.

This rearrangement joins TRBV5-1 to TRBJ2-3; D unclear. V was cut by 0 bases and J by 6 bases, with 14 bases left in between. The CDR3 is 15 residues long. Germline V lookup: CDR1 SGHRS, CDR2 YFSETQ. The CDR3 DNA reads TGCGCCAGCAGCTTGGACACCGGGTCCTGGGATACGCAGTATTTT. Protein product: CASSLDTGSWDTQYF.

CDR3 amino acids: CASSLIDGDYNEQFF. CDR3 nucleotide sequence: TGCGCCAGCAGCTTAATAGACGGGGACTACAATGAGCAGTTCTTC. J is TRBJ2-1 and V is TRBV5-1; a possible D gene is TRBD2 (5 bases). This CDR3 comprises 15 residues. Trimming removed 2 bases at V and 3 bases at J, with 12 bases between. Germline CDR1 reads SGHRS; CDR2 reads YFSETQ.

This clone was counted between two and nine times. This chain uses TRBV30 with TRBJ2-7, with 7 bases matching TRBD1. Germline CDR1 GTSNPN, CDR2 SVGIG (reference sequence). The CDR3 sequence is 17 residues long. Trimming removed 1 base from V and 0 bases from J; junction bases left unmatched: 12. The CDR3 sequence: CAWSGPGDRASSYEQYF. CDR3 DNA sequence: TGTGCCTGGAGTGGACCCGGCGACAGGGCTAGCTCCTACGAGCAGTACTTC.

The chain couples TRBV15 to TRBJ2-7; 9 positions agree with TRBD2. The V gene's germline CDR1 is LNHNV and CDR2 YYDKDF (reference sequence). The length of the CDR3 is 16 residues. V gave up 1 base and J gave up 2 bases; unmatched junction bases: 6. The DNA for the CDR3 is TGTGCCACCAGCAGAGGGGGCGGGAGGGCCACCTACGAGCAGTACTTC. It translates to CATSRGGGRATYEQYF.

This clone was detected a few times. J is TRBJ2-5 and V is TRBV5-4, with 7 bases lining up with TRBD1. This CDR3 is 14 amino acids long. Germline V gene lookup returns CDR1 SGHNT and CDR2 YYREEE (reference sequence). V shed 1 base and J 1 base; nucleotides not matched to a gene: 1. The CDR3 here is CASSLTGAQETQYF. The DNA of the CDR3 is TGTGCCAGCAGCTTGACAGGGGCCCAAGAGACCCAGTACTTC.

V gene TRBV9 combines with J gene TRBJ2-5; D not resolved. CDR3 length: 13 residues. Germline V gene lookup returns CDR1 SGDLS and CDR2 YYNGEE. V was cut by 1 base and J by 5 bases, with 9 bases left in between. CDR3: CASSVHGRETQYF. CDR3 DNA sequence: TGTGCCAGCAGCGTACACGGTCGGGAGACCCAGTACTTC.

The chain links TRBV18 to TRBJ1-2; 10 bases are shared with TRBD1. There are 14 residues in the CDR3. Per germline, CDR1 KGHSH and CDR2 LQKENI. J was trimmed by 8 bases and V by 1 base; bases with no gene match: 4. The CDR3 DNA reads TGTGCCAGCTCACCACGACAGGGGGCGCTGGGCTACACCTTC. It yields the protein CASSPRQGALGYTF.

This chain connects TRBV2 to TRBJ2-3, with D unresolved. From germline, CDR1 is SNHLY and CDR2 FYNNEI. V was cut by 8 bases and J by 0 bases, with 6 bases left in between. The CDR3 totals 12 residues. CDR3 coding DNA: TGTGCCAGCGGGGTCAGCACAGATACGCAGTATTTT. Its translation is CASGVSTDTQYF.

The gene calls are TRBV30 and TRBJ1-5, with TRBD1 matching over 7 bases. The germline CDR1 and CDR2 sequences are GTSNPN and SVGIG (reference sequence). This CDR3 spans 15 amino acids. Trimming took 5 bases from V and 7 from J; bases not matched to a gene: 14. CDR3 sequence reads: CAWQARDSADQPQHF. The CDR3 nucleotides read TGTGCCTGGCAAGCCCGGGACAGTGCGGACCAGCCCCAGCATTTT.

This clone rates as medium-sized. This sequence joins TRBV10-3 and TRBJ2-1; 7 bases are a match to TRBD1. Germline V gene lookup returns CDR1 ENHRY and CDR2 SYGVKD. CDR3 size: 15 residues. V lost 6 bases, J lost 0 bases, and 5 bases stayed unmatched. CDR3 protein: CAIRGQLSSYNEQFF. CDR3 DNA sequence: TGTGCCATCAGGGGACAGCTTAGCTCCTACAATGAGCAGTTCTTC.

The V and J genes are TRBV14 and TRBJ2-7, with D possibly being TRBD2 (6 bases). Germline-derived CDR1 and CDR2 are SGHDN and FVKESK. This CDR3 contains 16 residues. Trimming cost V 1 base and J 2 bases, with 15 bases left between them. CDR3 coding DNA: TGTGCCAGCAGCCAAGGGGGTAGCGGCGCCCCCTACGAGCAGTACTTC. It encodes CASSQGGSGAPYEQYF.

CDR3 nucleotides: TGTGCCAGCAGCGTAGATGAGGGCGGGGTGGACACTGAAGCTTTCTTT. It yields the protein CASSVDEGGVDTEAFF. The chain has TRBV9 and TRBJ1-1; D is undetermined. Germline-derived CDR1 and CDR2 are SGDLS and YYNGEE. The CDR3 consists of 16 residues. Trimming shortened V by 0 bases and J by 3 bases, and 15 bases separated the two germline ends.

The genes are TRBV6-5 and TRBJ1-6; no reliable D call. Trimming pared 10 bases from V and 7 bases from J, leaving 17 bases between. The V gene's germline CDR1 is MNHEY and CDR2 SVGAGI. CDR3 size: 14 residues. The DNA of the CDR3 is TGTGCCACCAATCGGGGAGGAACGAATTCACCCCTCCACTTT. This codes for CATNRGGTNSPLHF.

The table lists this clone with a count of one. The chain carries TRBV12-3 or TRBV12-4 and TRBJ2-5; D gene uncertain. Trimming shortened V by 6 bases and J by 4 bases, and 9 bases separated the two germline ends. This CDR3 has 12 amino acids. The CDR3 loop is CASSSYGETQYF. In nucleotides, the CDR3 is TGTGCCAGCAGCTCTTATGGAGAGACCCAGTACTTC.

The chain uses TRBV4-3 and TRBJ2-5, with a tentative D call TRBD2 (6 bases). Germline CDR1 reads LGHNA; CDR2 reads YSLEER. V was shortened by 1 base and J by 5 bases, with 8 bases between the two germline ends. The CDR3 covers 13 residues. In DNA form, the CDR3 reads TGCGCCAGCAGCCAAGCAGGGAGGGAGACCCAGTACTTC. Protein: CASSQAGRETQYF.

The rearrangement joins TRBV30 to TRBJ1-4; D is undetermined. Trimming removed 3 bases at V and 1 base at J, with 15 bases between. Per germline, CDR1 GTSNPN and CDR2 SVGIG (reference sequence). This CDR3 region has 16 residues. As DNA, the CDR3 is TGTGCCTGGAGCCCCTGGAGAGCAGGAACTAATGAAAAACTGTTTTTT. Translating it yields CAWSPWRAGTNEKLFF. The complete variable domain, with remaining parts taken from reference TRBV30 and TRBJ1-4, reads SQTIHQWPATLVQPVGSPLSLECTVEGTSNPNLYWYRQAAGRGLQLLFYSVGIGQISSEVPQNLSASRPQDRQFILSSKKLLLSDSGFYLCAWSPWRAGTNEKLFFGSGTQLSVL.

This chain's CDR3 is CASSQATAAREQFF. The CDR3 nucleotides read TGTGCCAGCAGCCAAGCCACCGCTGCCCGTGAGCAGTTCTTC. The chain is built from TRBV4-2 and TRBJ2-1; D is uncertain. CDR3 length: 14 amino acids. The V and J ends lost 1 base and 9 bases respectively, with 13 bases between them. The germline V gene encodes CDR1 LGHNA and CDR2 YNFKEQ.

This clone was recorded a few times. This chain uses TRBV7-9 with TRBJ1-6; D remains ambiguous. Trimming removed 5 bases at V and 5 bases at J, with 4 bases between. CDR3 length equals 12 residues. The germline CDR1 and CDR2 sequences are SEHNR and FQNEAQ (reference sequence). The CDR3 reads CASSPNNSPLHF. The CDR3 nucleotides read TGTGCCAGCAGCCCCAATAATTCACCCCTCCACTTT.